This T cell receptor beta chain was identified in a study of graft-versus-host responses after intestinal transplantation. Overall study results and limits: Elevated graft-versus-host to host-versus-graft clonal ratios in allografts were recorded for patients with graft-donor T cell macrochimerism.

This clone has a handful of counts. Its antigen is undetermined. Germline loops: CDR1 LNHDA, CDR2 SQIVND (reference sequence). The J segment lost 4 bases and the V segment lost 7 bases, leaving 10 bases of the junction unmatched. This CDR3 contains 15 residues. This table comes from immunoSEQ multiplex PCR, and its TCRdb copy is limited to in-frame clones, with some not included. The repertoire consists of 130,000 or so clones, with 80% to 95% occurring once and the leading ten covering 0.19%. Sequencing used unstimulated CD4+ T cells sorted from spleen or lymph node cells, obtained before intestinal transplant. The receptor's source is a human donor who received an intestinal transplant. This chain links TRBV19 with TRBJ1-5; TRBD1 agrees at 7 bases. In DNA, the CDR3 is TGTGCCAGTAAGCAGAGGCAGGGGGTAAATCAGCCCCAGCATTTT. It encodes CASKQRQGVNQPQHF.